This T cell receptor (beta chain) was documented in a study of cytomegalovirus exposure and HLA in healthy donors. On the study more broadly: A data release that came early held some 84 million unique TCRs from HLA-typed donors.

With regard to this clone: Its antigen is currently unknown. At one boundary the junction diverges from the germline segment, which might be a read error.

Study-wide findings and caveats: A few V segments could not be told apart, such as TRBV6-2 and TRBV6-3, and were left out. Highest at DRB1 and lowest at HLA-C, TCR association rates differed among HLA loci in a later analysis.

The CDR3 has 18 residues. Germline V gene data show CDR1 as SEHNR and CDR2 as FQNEAQ (reference sequence). With 60 Vbeta and 13 Jbeta primers, the PCR was carried out. The table came from immunoSEQ multiplex PCR; TCRdb's copy has only in-frame clones and leaves some out. The profile shows roughly 180,000 clones, 65% to 85% of them singletons. The receptor was derived from a woman between 45 and 65 years old in good health and CMV-seropositive. Sequenced sample: PBMCs. The J gene is TRBJ2-1, the V gene TRBV7-9; TRBD2 matches 10 bases. The CDR3 reads CSSSLEVLAGVQYNEQFF. The CDR3 DNA reads as TGTTCCAGCAGCTTAGAGGTCCTAGCGGGGGTCCAATACAATGAGCAGTTCTTC.